This TCR beta chain came from a study of a mutant IDH1 vaccine in newly diagnosed glioma. Whole-study findings and limits: Of all patients, under 95% showed vaccine-induced immune responses.

The germline gives CDR1 SGHRS, CDR2 YFSETQ. The CDR3 loop spans 15 amino acids. The trim removed 0 bases at V and 3 bases at J, leaving 6 bases unmatched. Time point denoted: baseline, week 1 (first vaccination visit). As for treatment: pre-vaccination baseline after standard-of-care therapy. Concerning this clone itself: Its specificity is unknown.

Data came from immunoSEQ multiplex PCR; TCRdb stores just in-frame clones and leaves some out. Of about 54,000 clones detected, roughly 80% appear once; the ten largest clones hold around 21%. The material was PBMCs, obtained from a glioma patient treated with radiotherapy, temozolomide or both. The receptor was derived from a young man with glioma. The chain is built from TRBV5-1 and TRBJ2-7, with 7 positions matching TRBD1. The CDR3 loop reads CASSLGQGVSYEQYF. The CDR3 DNA is TGCGCCAGCAGCTTGGGACAGGGCGTAAGCTACGAGCAGTACTTC. The full variable domain, in which reference TRBV5-1 and TRBJ2-7 provide the parts outside the CDR3, is KAGVTQTPRYLIKTRGQQVTLSCSPISGHRSVSWYQQTPGQGLQFLFEYFSETQRNKGNFPGRFSGRQFSNSRSEMNVSTLELGDSALYLCASSLGQGVSYEQYFGPGTRLTVT.